Detailed here is one T cell receptor beta chain. What it binds is unknown. Described treatment: around 19 received Ad26.COV2.S at low or high dose, single or two shots; roughly five received placebo; per-sample allocation not given. Material that was analyzed had been drawn on day 63 after the first vaccine or placebo injection. Donor was an adult aged 18-55 years in Boston. The record originates from a study of Ad26.COV2.S vaccination and SARS-CoV-2 variants. Study observations and caveats: Similar non-spike TCR breadth was seen in vaccine and placebo recipients.

The protocol was immunoSEQ multiplex PCR, while the TCRdb copy is restricted to in-frame clones and leaves out a portion. The top ten hold 9% to 15% of the sample, which has more than 350,000 clones, 80% to 95% seen once. This TCR came from a person aged 18-60 years who received the Ad26.COV2.S COVID-19 vaccine or a placebo. Sequences were derived from peripheral blood, sampled in a trial of Ad26.COV2.S vaccine versus placebo.

Here the CDR3 DNA reads TGTGCCAGCAGCTTTACTAGCGGGTTCAATGAGCAGTTCTTC. The encoded protein is CASSFTSGFNEQFF. The rearrangement joins TRBV7-3 to TRBJ2-1; the match to TRBD2 covers 9 bases. CDR1 and CDR2 from the germline V gene are SGHTA and FQGTGA. The CDR3 extends over 14 amino acids. The ends lost 3 bases at V and 6 bases at J; junction bases unmatched: 3.